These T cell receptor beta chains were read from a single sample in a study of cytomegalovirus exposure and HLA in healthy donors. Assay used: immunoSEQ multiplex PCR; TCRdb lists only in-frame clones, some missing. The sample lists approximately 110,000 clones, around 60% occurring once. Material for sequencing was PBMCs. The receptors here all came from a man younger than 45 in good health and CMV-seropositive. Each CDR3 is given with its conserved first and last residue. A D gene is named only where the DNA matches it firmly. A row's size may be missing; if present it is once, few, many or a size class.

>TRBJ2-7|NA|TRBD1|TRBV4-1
TGCGCCAGCGGTCAGGGGGACTACGAGCAGTACTTC
CASGQGDYEQYF
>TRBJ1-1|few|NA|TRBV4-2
TGTGCCAGCAGCCAAGACACGGGGATCGGAGAAGCTTTCTTT
CASSQDTGIGEAFF
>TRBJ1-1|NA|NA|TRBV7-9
TGTGCCAGCAGCTTACGGGGAAAAGCTGAAGCTTTCTTT
CASSLRGKAEAFF
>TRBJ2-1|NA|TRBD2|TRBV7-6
TGTGCCAGCAGCTTAGCGTGGGCCAGGGAGGGCGATGAGCAGTTCTTC
CASSLAWAREGDEQFF
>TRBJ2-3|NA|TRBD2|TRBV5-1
TGCGCCAGCAGCGACCCTAGCGGGGGTAAAGATACGCAGTATTTT
CASSDPSGGKDTQYF
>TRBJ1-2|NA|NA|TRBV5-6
TGTGCCAGCAGCACATACCAATCCTATGGCTACACCTTC
CASSTYQSYGYTF
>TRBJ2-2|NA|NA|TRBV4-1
TGCGCCAGCAGCCAAGGGTCGGTCGGCACCGGGGAGCTGTTTTTT
CASSQGSVGTGELFF
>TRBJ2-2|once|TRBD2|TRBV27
TGTGCCAGCAGTTTAAGACTAGCGGGGCGACTAACGAACACCGGGGAGCTGTTTTTT
CASSLRLAGRLTNTGELFF
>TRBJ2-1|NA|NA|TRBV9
TGTGCCAGCAGCGTTGGTTTGGGGAGGCAGTTCTTC
CASSVGLGRQFF
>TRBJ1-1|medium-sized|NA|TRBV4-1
TGCGCCAGCAGTCGTGGCCCAGCGGGGGACACTGAAGCTTTCTTT
CASSRGPAGDTEAFF
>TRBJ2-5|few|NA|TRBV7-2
TGTGCCAGCAGCGTGACAGGTGTAGAGACCCAGTACTTC
CASSVTGVETQYF
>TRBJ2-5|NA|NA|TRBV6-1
TGTGCCAGCACTCTATGGGCGGGAGAGACCCAGTACTTC
CASTLWAGETQYF
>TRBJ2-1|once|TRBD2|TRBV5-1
TGCGCCAGCAGTACCGAGGGGCAGCGGGGGGATGAGCAGTTCTTC
CASSTEGQRGDEQFF
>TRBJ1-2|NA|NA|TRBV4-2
TGTGCCAGCAGGGACAGAGACTATGGCTACACCTTC
CASRDRDYGYTF
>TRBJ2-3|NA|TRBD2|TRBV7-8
TGTGCCAGCAGCCTCGGACTAGCGGGGGGGCTCTCCTCCGGCACAGATACGCAGTATTTT
CASSLGLAGGLSSGTDTQYF
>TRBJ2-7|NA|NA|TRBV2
TGTGCCAGCGGTACGGTCGACGAGCAGTACTTC
CASGTVDEQYF
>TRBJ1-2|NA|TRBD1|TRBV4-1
TGCGCCAGCAGCCCTCCAAGCGGGACAGGGGGCGATGGCTACACCTTC
CASSPPSGTGGDGYTF
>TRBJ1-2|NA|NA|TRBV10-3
TGTGCCATCAGTGAGGCAGCGGATGGCTACACCTTC
CAISEAADGYTF
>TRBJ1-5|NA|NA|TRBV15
TGTGCCACCAGCAGAGGGACATTGGTTATCAATCAGCCCCAGCATTTT
CATSRGTLVINQPQHF
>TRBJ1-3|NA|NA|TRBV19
TGTGCCAGTAGCAGCCGGGGGACTGGAAACACCATATATTTT
CASSSRGTGNTIYF
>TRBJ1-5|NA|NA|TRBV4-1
TGCGCCAGCAGCCAAGATCAACGGTTTAACAATCAGCCCCAGCATTTT
CASSQDQRFNNQPQHF
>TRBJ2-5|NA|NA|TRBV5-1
TGCGCCAGCCGAGAAGCAGGGGCAGAGACCCAGTACTTC
CASREAGAETQYF
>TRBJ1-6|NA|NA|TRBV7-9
TGTGCCAGCAGCGGCACAATAGACATTGCCGAGCGGTCACCCCTCCACTTT
CASSGTIDIAERSPLHF
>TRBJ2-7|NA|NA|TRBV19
TGTGCCAGTAGTATAGACCACACCCCGCAGGATGTGGGGCTTTACGAGCAGTACTTC
CASSIDHTPQDVGLYEQYF